This T cell receptor (beta chain) was recovered during a study of cytomegalovirus exposure and HLA in healthy donors. Study summary: An early data release held 70 million to 90 million unique TCRs from HLA-typed donors.

Findings and caveats of the study: Rates of TCR association differed by HLA locus in a later analysis, with DRB1 highest and HLA-C lowest.

13 Jbeta primers and 60 Vbeta primers were used for the PCR. Profiling relied on immunoSEQ multiplex PCR, and the TCRdb table lists in-frame clones only, not all of them. The sample shows under 150,000 clones, around 72% of them seen only once. This clone has a handful of counts. Its antigen is still unknown. The sequence derives from a woman in her thirties or forties in good health and CMV-seronegative. Sequenced material: PBMCs.

This CDR3 is CASSFFRGRTDTQYF. DNA for the CDR3: TGTGCCAGCAGTTTTTTTAGGGGGCGCACAGATACGCAGTATTTT. This chain connects TRBV28 to TRBJ2-3; 7 bases agree with TRBD1. Germline V gene lookup returns CDR1 MDHEN and CDR2 SYDVKM. J was trimmed by 1 base and V by 3 bases; bases with no gene match: 4. The CDR3 runs to 15 residues.